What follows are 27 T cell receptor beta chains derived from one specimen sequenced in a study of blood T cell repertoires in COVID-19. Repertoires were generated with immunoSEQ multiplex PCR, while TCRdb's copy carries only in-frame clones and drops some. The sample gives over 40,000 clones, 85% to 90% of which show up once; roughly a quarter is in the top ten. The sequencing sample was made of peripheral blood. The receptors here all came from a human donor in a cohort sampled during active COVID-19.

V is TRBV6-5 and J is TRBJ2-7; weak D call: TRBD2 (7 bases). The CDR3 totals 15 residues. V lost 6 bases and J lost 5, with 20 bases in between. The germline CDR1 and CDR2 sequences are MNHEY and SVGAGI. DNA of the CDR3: TGTGCCAGCAGCTCCGGGGAGGGGGTGGAAAACGAGCAGTACGTC. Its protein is CASSSGEGVENEQYV.

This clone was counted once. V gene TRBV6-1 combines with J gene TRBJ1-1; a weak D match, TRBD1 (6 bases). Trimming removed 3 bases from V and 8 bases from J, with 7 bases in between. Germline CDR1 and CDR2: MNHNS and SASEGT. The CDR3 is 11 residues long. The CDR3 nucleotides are TGTGCCAGCAGTGATACAGGGGAAGCTTTCTTT. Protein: CASSDTGEAFF.

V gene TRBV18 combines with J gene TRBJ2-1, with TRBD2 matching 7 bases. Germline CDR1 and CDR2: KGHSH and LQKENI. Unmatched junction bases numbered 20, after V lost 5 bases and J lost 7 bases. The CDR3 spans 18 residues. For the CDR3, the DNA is TGTGCCAGCTCAGTACGAAACCTACGTGGTAGCGGGTCTAATGAGCAGTTCTTC. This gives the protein CASSVRNLRGSGSNEQFF.

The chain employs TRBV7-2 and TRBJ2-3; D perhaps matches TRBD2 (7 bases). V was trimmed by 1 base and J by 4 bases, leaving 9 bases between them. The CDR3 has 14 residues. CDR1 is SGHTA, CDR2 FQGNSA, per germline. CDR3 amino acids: CASSLVGGADTQYF. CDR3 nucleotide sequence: TGTGCCAGCAGCTTAGTAGGGGGGGCAGATACGCAGTATTTT.

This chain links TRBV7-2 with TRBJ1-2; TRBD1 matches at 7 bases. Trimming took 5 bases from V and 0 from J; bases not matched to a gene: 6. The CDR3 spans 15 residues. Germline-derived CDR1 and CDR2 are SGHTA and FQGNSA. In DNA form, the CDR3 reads TGTGCCAGCAGCCCCGGGACAGCCCCTAACTATGGCTACACCTTC. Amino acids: CASSPGTAPNYGYTF.

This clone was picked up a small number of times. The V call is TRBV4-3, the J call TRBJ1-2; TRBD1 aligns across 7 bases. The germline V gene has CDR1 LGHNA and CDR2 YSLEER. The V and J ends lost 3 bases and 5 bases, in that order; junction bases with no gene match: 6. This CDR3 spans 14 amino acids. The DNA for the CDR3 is TGCGCCAGCAGCCATCGAGGACAGGTTTATGGCTACACCTTC. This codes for CASSHRGQVYGYTF.

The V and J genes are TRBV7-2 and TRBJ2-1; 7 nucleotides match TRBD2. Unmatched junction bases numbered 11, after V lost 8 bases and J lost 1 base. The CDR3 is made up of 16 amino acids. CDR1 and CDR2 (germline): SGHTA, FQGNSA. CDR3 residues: CASGGRGGSSYNEQFF. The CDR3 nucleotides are TGTGCCAGCGGCGGAAGGGGCGGGAGTTCCTACAATGAGCAGTTCTTC.

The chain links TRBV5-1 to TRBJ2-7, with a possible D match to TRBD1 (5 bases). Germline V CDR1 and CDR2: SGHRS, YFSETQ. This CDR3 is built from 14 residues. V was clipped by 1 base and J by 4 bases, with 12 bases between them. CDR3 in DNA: TGCGCCAGCAGCTTGCTGACAGCCCAATACGAGCAGTACTTC. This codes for CASSLLTAQYEQYF. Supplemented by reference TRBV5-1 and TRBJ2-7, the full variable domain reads KAGVTQTPRYLIKTRGQQVTLSCSPISGHRSVSWYQQTPGQGLQFLFEYFSETQRNKGNFPGRFSGRQFSNSRSEMNVSTLELGDSALYLCASSLLTAQYEQYFGPGTRLTVT.

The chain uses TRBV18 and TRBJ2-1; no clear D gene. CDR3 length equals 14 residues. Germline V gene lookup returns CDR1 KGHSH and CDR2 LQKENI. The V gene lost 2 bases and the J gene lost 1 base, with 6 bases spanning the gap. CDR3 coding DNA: TGTGCCAGCTCACCATCGAGTTCCTACAATGAGCAGTTCTTC. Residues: CASSPSSSYNEQFF.

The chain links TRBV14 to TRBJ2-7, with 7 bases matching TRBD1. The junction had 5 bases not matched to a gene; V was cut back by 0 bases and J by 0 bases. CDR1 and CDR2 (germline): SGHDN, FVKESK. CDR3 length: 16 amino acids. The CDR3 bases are TGTGCCAGCAGCCAAGATAGACAGGGAGACTCCTACGAGCAGTACTTC. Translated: CASSQDRQGDSYEQYF. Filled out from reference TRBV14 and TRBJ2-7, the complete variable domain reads EAGVTQFPSHSVIEKGQTVTLRCDPISGHDNLYWYRRVMGKEIKFLLHFVKESKQDESGMPNNRFLAERTGGTYSTLKVQPAELEDSGVYFCASSQDRQGDSYEQYFGPGTRLTVT.

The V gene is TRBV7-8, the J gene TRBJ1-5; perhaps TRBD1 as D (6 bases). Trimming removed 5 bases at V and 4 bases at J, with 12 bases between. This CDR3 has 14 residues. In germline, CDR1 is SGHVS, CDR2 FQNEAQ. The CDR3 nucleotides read TGTGCCAGCAGCCGAGGGCAGGGGAATCAGCCCCAGCATTTT. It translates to CASSRGQGNQPQHF.

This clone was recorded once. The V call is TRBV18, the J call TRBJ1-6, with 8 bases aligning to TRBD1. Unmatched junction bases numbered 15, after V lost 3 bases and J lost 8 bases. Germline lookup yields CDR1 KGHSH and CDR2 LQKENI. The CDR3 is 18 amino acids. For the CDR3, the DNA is TGTGCCAGCTCACCGATCACGTTGGACAGGGATATGGATTCACCCCTCCACTTT. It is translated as CASSPITLDRDMDSPLHF.

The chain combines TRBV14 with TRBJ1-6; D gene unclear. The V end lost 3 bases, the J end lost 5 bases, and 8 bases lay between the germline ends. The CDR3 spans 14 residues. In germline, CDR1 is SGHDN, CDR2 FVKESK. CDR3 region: CASSHRENNSPLHF. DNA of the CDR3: TGTGCCAGCAGCCACCGGGAGAATAATTCACCCCTCCACTTT. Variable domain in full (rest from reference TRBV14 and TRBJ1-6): EAGVTQFPSHSVIEKGQTVTLRCDPISGHDNLYWYRRVMGKEIKFLLHFVKESKQDESGMPNNRFLAERTGGTYSTLKVQPAELEDSGVYFCASSHRENNSPLHFGNGTRLTVT.

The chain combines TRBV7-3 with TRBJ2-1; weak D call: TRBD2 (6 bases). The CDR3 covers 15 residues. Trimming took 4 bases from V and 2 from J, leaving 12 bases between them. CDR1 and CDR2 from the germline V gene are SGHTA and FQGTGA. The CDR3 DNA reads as TGTGCCAGCAGCTCCGGGACTTCAACCTACAATGAGCAGTTCTTC. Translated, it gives CASSSGTSTYNEQFF. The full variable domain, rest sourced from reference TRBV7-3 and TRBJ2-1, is GAGVSQTPSNKVTEKGKYVELRCDPISGHTALYWYRQSLGQGPEFLIYFQGTGAADDSGLPNDRFFAVRPEGSVSTLKIQRTERGDSAVYLCASSSGTSTYNEQFFGPGTRLTVL.

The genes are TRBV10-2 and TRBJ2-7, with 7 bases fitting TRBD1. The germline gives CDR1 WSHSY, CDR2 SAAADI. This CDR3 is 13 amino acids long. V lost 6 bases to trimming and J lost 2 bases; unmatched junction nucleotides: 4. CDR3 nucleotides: TGCGCCAGCAGGGAGACAGGGACCTACGAGCAGTACGTC. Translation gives CASRETGTYEQYV.

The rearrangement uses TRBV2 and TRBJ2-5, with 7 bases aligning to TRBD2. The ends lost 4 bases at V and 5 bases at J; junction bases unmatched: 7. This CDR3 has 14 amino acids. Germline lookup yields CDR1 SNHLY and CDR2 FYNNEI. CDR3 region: CASSGLAFVETQYF. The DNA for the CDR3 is TGTGCCAGCAGTGGACTAGCATTCGTCGAGACCCAGTACTTC.

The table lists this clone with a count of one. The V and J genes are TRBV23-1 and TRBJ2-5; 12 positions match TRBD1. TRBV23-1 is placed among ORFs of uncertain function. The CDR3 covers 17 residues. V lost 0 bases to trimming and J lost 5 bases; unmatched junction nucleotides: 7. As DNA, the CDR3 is TGCGCCAGCAGTCAATCGAGGGGACAGGGGGCGCGTGAGACCCAGTACTTC. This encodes CASSQSRGQGARETQYF.

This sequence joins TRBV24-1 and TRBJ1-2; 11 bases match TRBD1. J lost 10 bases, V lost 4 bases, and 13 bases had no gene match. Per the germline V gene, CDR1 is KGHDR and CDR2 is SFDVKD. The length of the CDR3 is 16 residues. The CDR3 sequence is CATSDLKPGTGGYYTF. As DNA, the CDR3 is TGTGCCACCAGTGACCTTAAACCGGGGACAGGGGGTTACTACACCTTC.

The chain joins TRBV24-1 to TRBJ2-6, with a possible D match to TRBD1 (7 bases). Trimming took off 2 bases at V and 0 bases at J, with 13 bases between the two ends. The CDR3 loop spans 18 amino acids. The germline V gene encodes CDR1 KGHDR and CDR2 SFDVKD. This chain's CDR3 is CATSDYRGGGSGANVLTF. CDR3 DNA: TGTGCCACCAGTGATTACAGGGGAGGTGGCTCTGGGGCCAACGTCCTGACTTTC.

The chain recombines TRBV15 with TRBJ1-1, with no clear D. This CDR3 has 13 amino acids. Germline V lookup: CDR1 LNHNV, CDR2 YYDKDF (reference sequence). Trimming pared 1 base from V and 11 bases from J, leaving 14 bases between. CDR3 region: CATSRAGKQGAFF. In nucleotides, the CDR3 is TGTGCCACCAGCAGAGCGGGGAAACAAGGGGCTTTCTTT.

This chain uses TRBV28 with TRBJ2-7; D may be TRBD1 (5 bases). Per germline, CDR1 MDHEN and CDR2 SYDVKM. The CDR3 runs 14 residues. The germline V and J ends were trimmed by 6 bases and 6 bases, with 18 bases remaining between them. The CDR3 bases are TGTGCCAGCAGCTCCCTTCGGCAGGGCATCGAGCAGTACTTC. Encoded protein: CASSSLRQGIEQYF.

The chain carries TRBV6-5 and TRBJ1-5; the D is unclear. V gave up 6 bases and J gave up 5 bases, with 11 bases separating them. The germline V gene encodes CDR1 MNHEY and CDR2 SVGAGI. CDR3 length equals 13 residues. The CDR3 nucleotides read TGTGCCAGCAGACCCGGCCGGGATCAGCCCCAGCATTTT. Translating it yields CASRPGRDQPQHF.

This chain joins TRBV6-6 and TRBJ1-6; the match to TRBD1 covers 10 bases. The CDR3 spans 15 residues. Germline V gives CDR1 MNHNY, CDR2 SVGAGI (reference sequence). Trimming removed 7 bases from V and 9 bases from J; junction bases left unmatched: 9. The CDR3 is CASKPPGQGPSPLHF. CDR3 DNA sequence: TGTGCCAGCAAACCTCCGGGACAGGGGCCTTCACCCCTCCACTTT.

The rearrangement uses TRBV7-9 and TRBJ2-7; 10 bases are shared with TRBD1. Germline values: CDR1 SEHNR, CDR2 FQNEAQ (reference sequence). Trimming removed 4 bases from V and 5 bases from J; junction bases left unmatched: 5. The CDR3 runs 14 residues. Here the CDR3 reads CASSSGDRGHEQYF. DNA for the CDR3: TGTGCCAGCAGCTCCGGGGACAGGGGCCACGAGCAGTACTTC.

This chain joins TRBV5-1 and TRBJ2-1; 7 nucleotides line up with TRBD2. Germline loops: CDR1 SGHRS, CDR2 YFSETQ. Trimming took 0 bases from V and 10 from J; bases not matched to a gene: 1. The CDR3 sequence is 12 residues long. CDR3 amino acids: CASSLAGGEQFF. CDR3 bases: TGCGCCAGCAGCTTGGCGGGGGGAGAGCAGTTCTTC. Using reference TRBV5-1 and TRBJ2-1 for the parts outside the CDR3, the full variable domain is KAGVTQTPRYLIKTRGQQVTLSCSPISGHRSVSWYQQTPGQGLQFLFEYFSETQRNKGNFPGRFSGRQFSNSRSEMNVSTLELGDSALYLCASSLAGGEQFFGPGTRLTVL.

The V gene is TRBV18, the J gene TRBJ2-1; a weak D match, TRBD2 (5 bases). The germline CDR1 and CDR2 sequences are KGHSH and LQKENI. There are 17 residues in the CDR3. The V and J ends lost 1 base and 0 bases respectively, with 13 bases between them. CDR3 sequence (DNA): TGTGCCAGCTCACCACAAGAGGGATTTAGCTCCTACAATGAGCAGTTCTTC. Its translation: CASSPQEGFSSYNEQFF.

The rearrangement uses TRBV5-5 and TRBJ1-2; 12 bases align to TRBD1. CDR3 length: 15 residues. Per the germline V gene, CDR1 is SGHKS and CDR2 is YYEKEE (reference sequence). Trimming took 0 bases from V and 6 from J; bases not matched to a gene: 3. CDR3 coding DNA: TGTGCCAGCAGCTTGGACGGGACAGGGGGCGATGGCTACACCTTC. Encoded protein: CASSLDGTGGDGYTF.